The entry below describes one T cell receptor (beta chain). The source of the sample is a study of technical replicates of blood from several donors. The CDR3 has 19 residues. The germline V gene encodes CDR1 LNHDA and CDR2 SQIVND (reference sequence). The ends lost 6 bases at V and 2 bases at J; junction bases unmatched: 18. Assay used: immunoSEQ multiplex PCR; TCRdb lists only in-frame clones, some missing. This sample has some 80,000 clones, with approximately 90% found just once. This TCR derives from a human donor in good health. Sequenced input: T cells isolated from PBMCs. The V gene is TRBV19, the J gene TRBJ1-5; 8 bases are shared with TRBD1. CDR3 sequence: CASSTEILLQGEGNQPQHF. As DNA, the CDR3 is TGTGCCAGTAGCACGGAAATCCTCCTACAGGGGGAAGGCAATCAGCCCCAGCATTTT.